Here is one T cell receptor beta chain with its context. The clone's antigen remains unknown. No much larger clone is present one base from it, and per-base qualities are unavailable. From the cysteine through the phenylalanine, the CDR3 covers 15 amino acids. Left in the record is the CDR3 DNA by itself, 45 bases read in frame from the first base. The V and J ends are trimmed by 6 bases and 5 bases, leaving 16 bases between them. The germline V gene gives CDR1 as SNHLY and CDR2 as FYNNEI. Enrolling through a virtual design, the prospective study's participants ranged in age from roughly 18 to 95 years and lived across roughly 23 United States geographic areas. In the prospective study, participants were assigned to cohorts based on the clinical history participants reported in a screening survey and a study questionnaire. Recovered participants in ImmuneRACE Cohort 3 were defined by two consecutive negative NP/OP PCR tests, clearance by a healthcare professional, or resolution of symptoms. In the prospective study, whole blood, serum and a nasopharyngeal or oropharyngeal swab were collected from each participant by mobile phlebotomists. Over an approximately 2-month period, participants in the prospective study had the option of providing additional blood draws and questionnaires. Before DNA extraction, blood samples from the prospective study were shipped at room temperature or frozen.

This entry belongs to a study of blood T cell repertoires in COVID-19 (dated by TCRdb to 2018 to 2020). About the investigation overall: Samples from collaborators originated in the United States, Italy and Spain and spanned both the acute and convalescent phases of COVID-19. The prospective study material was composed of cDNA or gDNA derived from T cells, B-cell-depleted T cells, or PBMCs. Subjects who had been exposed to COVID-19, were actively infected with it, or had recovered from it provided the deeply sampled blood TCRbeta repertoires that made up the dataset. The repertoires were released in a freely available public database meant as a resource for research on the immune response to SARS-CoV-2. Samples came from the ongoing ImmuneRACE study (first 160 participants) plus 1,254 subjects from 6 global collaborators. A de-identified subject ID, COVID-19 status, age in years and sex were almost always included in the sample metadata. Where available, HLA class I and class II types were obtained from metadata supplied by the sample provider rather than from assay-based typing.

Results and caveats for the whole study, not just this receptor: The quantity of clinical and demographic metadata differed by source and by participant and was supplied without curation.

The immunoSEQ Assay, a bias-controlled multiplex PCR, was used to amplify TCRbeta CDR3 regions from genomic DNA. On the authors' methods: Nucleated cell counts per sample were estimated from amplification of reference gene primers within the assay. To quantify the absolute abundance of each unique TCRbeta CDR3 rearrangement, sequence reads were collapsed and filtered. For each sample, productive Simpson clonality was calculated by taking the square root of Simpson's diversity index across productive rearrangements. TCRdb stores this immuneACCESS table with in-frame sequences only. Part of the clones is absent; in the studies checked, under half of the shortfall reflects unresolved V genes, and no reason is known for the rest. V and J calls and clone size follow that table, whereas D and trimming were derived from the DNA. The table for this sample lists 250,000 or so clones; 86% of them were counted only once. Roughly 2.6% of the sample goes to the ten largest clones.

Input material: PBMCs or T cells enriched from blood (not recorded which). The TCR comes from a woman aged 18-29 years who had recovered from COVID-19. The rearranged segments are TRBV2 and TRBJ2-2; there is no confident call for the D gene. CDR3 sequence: CASRREYLDTGELFF. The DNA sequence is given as TGTGCCAGCAGGAGAGAGTATCTAGATACCGGGGAGCTGTTTTTT. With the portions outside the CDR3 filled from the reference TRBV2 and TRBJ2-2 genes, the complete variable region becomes EPEVTQTPSHQVTQMGQEVILRCVPISNHLYFYWYRQILGQKVEFLVSFYNNEISEKSEIFDDQFSVERPDGSNFTLKIRSTKLEDSAMYFCASRREYLDTGELFFGEGSRLTVL.